This T cell receptor beta chain was identified in a study of CD8 T cells in ankylosing spondylitis. Findings and limits, study-wide: Ankylosing spondylitis blood appeared to carry a characteristic TCR beta motif of under ten highly homologous variants.

This clonotype was picked up many times. The antigen is undetermined. Generation of TCR beta libraries employed quantitative 5'-RACE incorporating molecular barcodes. TCRdb ran MiXCR on the 5' RACE reads and lists one entry per CDR3 protein. Among around 490,000 distinct CDR3 sequences listed, less than 6% were seen once. Trimming took 0 bases from V and 5 from J, leaving 10 bases between them. The CDR3 totals 14 residues. Germline loops: CDR1 SGHTA, CDR2 FQGNSA. The V and J genes are TRBV7-2 and TRBJ1-1, with D uncertain. This TCR was recovered from a male donor with ankylosing spondylitis. The specimen was blood, either unsorted or a sorted T cell fraction (not recorded which). The CDR3 loop is CASSLARSGTEAFF. The CDR3 DNA reads TGTGCCAGCAGCTTAGCGCGGAGTGGGACTGAAGCTTTCTTT.